This paragraph covers one T cell receptor beta chain sequence. This entry is derived from a study of T cells in women clearing cervical HPV infection. Generated by immunoSEQ multiplex PCR, the TCRdb table keeps only in-frame clones and is missing some. The ten top clones account for about 8%, within a sample of approximately 40,000 clones. Material: blood buffy coat. The TCR comes from a woman between 18 and 75 years old with a cervical HPV16 infection that either progressed to CIN3+ or cleared (not recorded which).

CDR3 bases read: TGTGCCAGTAGTACCCAGAGCCGAGGACAGGGGACCGGGGAG. Translating gives CASSTQSRGQGTGE. The entire CDR3 reads CASSTQSRGQGTGELFF. The rearrangement joins TRBV19 to TRBJ2-2; 9 nucleotides agree with TRBD1. The read halts 3 residues ahead of the CDR3 end, with the missing end drawn from the germline J gene. Germline-derived CDR1 and CDR2 are LNHDA and SQIVND (reference sequence). This CDR3 contains 17 residues. V trimming: 4 bases; J trimming: 5 bases; junction bases outside the gene matches: 11.